This TCR beta chain was sequenced for a study of beta chain features in type 1 diabetes. Whole-study results and caveats: For patients, the naive, central memory and Treg TCRB repertoires appeared more alike than for healthy donors. All four CD4+ subsets of Type 1 diabetes patients contained TCRB CDR3s that were moderately but significantly shorter.

This clone came up once. What it binds is unknown. The V segment lost 7 bases and the J segment 4 bases; nucleotides outside the gene matches: 7. The CDR3 runs to 17 residues. Per germline, CDR1 SEHNR and CDR2 FQNEAQ (reference sequence). The authors reverse transcribed all of the isolated RNA, so sequencing captured expressed TCRB transcripts. TCRdb's table, derived via immunoSEQ multiplex PCR, lists solely in-frame clones and lacks some. Here the sample spans almost 350,000 clones, 8% being singletons. A single heparinised blood sample, averaging about 120 mL, was obtained per donor. V gene TRBV7-9 combines with J gene TRBJ2-2, with 15 bases that match TRBD2. The sequence came from a young woman in good health. The sample comprised central memory CD4+ T cells from blood. DNA for the CDR3: TGTGCCAGCACTTTGGGACTAGCGGGAGGTGGCACCGGGGAGCTGTTTTTT. Translating gives CASTLGLAGGGTGELFF.